The following is a TCR beta chain sequence with its context. Assay used: immunoSEQ multiplex PCR; TCRdb lists only in-frame clones, some missing. The data contain roughly 100,000 clones, around 90% of them singletons. This entry comes from a study of control samples from healthy donors and cancer patients. Germline V gene data show CDR1 as SGHNT and CDR2 as YYREEE (reference sequence). The CDR3 consists of 15 residues. Trimming removed 5 bases at V and 6 bases at J, with 20 bases between. The clonotype was recovered from a young woman in good health. The sequenced sample was blood. The V and J genes are TRBV5-4 and TRBJ1-2; tentatively, D is TRBD1 (5 bases). The DNA for the CDR3 is TGTGCCAGCAGGAAGGAGTTAGAAGGGGCGGATGGCTACACCTTC. This gives the protein CASRKELEGADGYTF.